Listed below are T cell receptor beta chains from one sample, sequenced in a study of post-analysis software for immune sequencing data. A single record per CDR3 protein comes from TCRdb applying MiXCR to the PCR reads. This repertoire shows a few hundred thousand distinct CDR3 sequences, about a third found once; its top ten account for 13%. The source material was blood. Receptors originate from a girl between 5 and 17 years old with multiple sclerosis. CDR3s include the opening cysteine and the closing phenylalanine or tryptophan. A D gene is named only where the DNA matches it firmly. The size of a clone is reported for some rows only, either as once, few or many, or as a class for expanded clones.

d_gene	v_gene	abundance	j_gene	CDR3nt	CDR3aa
NA	TRBV28	few	TRBJ1-2	TGTGCCATCGGACAGAGCAACTATGGCTACACCTTC	CAIGQSNYGYTF
NA	TRBV5-1	NA	TRBJ1-5	TGCGCCAGCAGCTTGATGGGGGAAAGGAATCAGCCCCAGCATTTT	CASSLMGERNQPQHF
NA	TRBV12-3/TRBV12-4	NA	TRBJ2-7	TGTGCCAGCGCCGGTGCGGGGTACGAGCAGTACTTC	CASAGAGYEQYF
NA	TRBV7-7	NA	TRBJ2-7	TGTGCTAGCAGTCGCGGGTCAAACTACGAGCAGTACTTC	CASSRGSNYEQYF
TRBD2	TRBV11-1	NA	TRBJ2-1	TGTGCCAGCTGCCGACCGACTAGCCCCTACAATGAGCAGTTCTTC	CASCRPTSPYNEQFF
TRBD1	TRBV5-1	once	TRBJ2-3	TGCGCCAGCAGCTTGTCCGGACAGGGCGGCACAGATACGCAGTATTTT	CASSLSGQGGTDTQYF
NA	TRBV20-1	few	TRBJ2-3	TGCAGTGCTAGTTCGGCAGATACGCAGTATTTT	CSASSADTQYF
TRBD2	TRBV20-1	NA	TRBJ2-1	TGCAGTGCTAGAGTCCCTCTAGCGGGGATTGGAGAGCAGTTCTTC	CSARVPLAGIGEQFF
NA	TRBV20-1	NA	TRBJ2-5	TGCAGTGCCTGCCGCTTGGGGTACCAAGAGACCCAGTACTTC	CSACRLGYQETQYF
NA	TRBV20-1	NA	TRBJ1-1	TGCAGTGCTAGAGATCCTGGGACTGAAGCTTTCTTT	CSARDPGTEAFF
NA	TRBV7-2	NA	TRBJ2-5	TGTGCCAGCAGCTTAGCGCTATTTGGTCTGGGGGCCAGGGAAGAGACCCAGTACTTC	CASSLALFGLGAREETQYF
TRBD2	TRBV6-5	NA	TRBJ2-1	TGTGCCAGCAGTTACGGTCTGGCGGGGGGGCCCCGGAGCAATGAGCAGTTCTTC	CASSYGLAGGPRSNEQFF
NA	TRBV25-1	once	TRBJ1-1	TGTGCCAGCAGTGAGAATAGGGATGGCGCTGAAGCTTTCTTT	CASSENRDGAEAFF
TRBD2	TRBV7-8	NA	TRBJ2-1	TGTGCCAGCTATAATTCGGGGGGGATGAACAATGAGCAGTTCTTC	CASYNSGGMNNEQFF